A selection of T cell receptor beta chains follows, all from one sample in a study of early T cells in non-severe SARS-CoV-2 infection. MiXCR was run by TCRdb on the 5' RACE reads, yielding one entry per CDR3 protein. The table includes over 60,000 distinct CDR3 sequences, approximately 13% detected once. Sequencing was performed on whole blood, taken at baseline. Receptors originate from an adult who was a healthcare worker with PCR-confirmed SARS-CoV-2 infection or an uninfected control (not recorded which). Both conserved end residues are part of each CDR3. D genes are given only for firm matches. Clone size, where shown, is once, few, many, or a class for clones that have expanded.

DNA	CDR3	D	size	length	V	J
TGCGCCAGCAGCCCTCTAGCGGGGCTGGAGACCCAGTACTTC	CASSPLAGLETQYF	TRBD2	.	14	TRBV5-1	TRBJ2-5
TGTGCCAGCAGTTACCCCGGGTCCGGGTCGGAGACCCAGTACTTC	CASSYPGSGSETQYF	.	few	15	TRBV6-6	TRBJ2-5
TGTGCCAGCAGTCCCCAGGGACAGGGTGGTGGCTACACCTTC	CASSPQGQGGGYTF	TRBD1	many	14	TRBV6-2/TRBV6-3	TRBJ1-2
TGCAGCGCCGTGATTGGGGCCTACGAGCAGTACTTC	CSAVIGAYEQYF	.	.	12	TRBV29-1	TRBJ2-7
TGTGCTAGCAGCTTAAGTGAGAACACTGAAGCTTTCTTT	CASSLSENTEAFF	.	.	13	TRBV7-7	TRBJ1-1
TGTGCCAGCAGTCTAGGAGTACAGGGGAGTAACACTGAAGCTTTCTTT	CASSLGVQGSNTEAFF	TRBD1	few	16	TRBV28	TRBJ1-1
TGTGCCAGCATCTCGGCCGGCGCTGAAGCTTTCTTT	CASISAGAEAFF	.	.	12	TRBV27	TRBJ1-1
TGCAGCAGGGACGGCGATTCACCCCTCCACTTT	CSRDGDSPLHF	.	.	11	TRBV29-1	TRBJ1-6
TGCGCCAGCAGCGGAGGACACTCCGAAGCTTTCTTT	CASSGGHSEAFF	.	few	12	TRBV5-1	TRBJ1-1
TGCAGTGCTAGAGATCAAACAGGGGCCCAGAACACTGAAGCTTTCTTT	CSARDQTGAQNTEAFF	TRBD1	few	16	TRBV20-1	TRBJ1-1
TGTGCCATCAGGGGGCCCGATAATGAAAAACTGTTTTTT	CAIRGPDNEKLFF	.	.	13	TRBV10-3	TRBJ1-4
TGCAGTGCTTGCCCTGACAGGAACACCGGGGAGCTGTTTTTT	CSACPDRNTGELFF	.	many	14	TRBV20-1	TRBJ2-2
TGTGCCAGCAGTGGGCAGTCCGAGCAGTTCTTC	CASSGQSEQFF	.	.	11	TRBV2	TRBJ2-1
TGCAGCGCTACGGACGGGGGAGCTGGAAACACCATATATTTT	CSATDGGAGNTIYF	.	many	14	TRBV29-1	TRBJ1-3
TGTGCCAGCAGCGAGACAGGGAACCCCCCTAACTATGGCTACACCTTC	CASSETGNPPNYGYTF	TRBD1	.	16	TRBV7-2	TRBJ1-2
TGCGCCAGCAGCCGAGAAATGACAGGGGCCTACGAGCAGTACTTC	CASSREMTGAYEQYF	TRBD1	few	15	TRBV4-3	TRBJ2-7
TGTGCCAGCAGTTCTACAGGGGCTAAATCACCCCTCCACTTT	CASSSTGAKSPLHF	TRBD1	.	14	TRBV12-3/TRBV12-4	TRBJ1-6
TGTGCCAGCAGCACCGGGATTATGGGCACCGGGGAGCTGTTTTTT	CASSTGIMGTGELFF	.	.	15	TRBV7-3	TRBJ2-2
TGTGCCAGCAGGGAACCCAGCTCTGGGGCCAACGTCCTGACTTTC	CASREPSSGANVLTF	.	.	15	TRBV6-1	TRBJ2-6
TGTGCCAACAGCCTGCGTGGGGGCCCAGATACGCAGTATTTT	CANSLRGGPDTQYF	.	.	14	TRBV7-9	TRBJ2-3
TGTGCCAGACAGGGGGATGAGACCCAGTACTTC	CARQGDETQYF	TRBD1	.	11	TRBV2	TRBJ2-5
TGTGCCAGCAGCGGAAACCGGGACAGGGAAGCTTTCTTT	CASSGNRDREAFF	TRBD1	.	13	TRBV6-5	TRBJ1-1
TGCAGTGCTAGTCCGGTTGTTCCCCCCCATGAGCAGTTCTTC	CSASPVVPPHEQFF	.	.	14	TRBV20-1	TRBJ2-1
TGTGCCAGCGGGGATCCTTGGGACACTGAAGCTTTCTTT	CASGDPWDTEAFF	.	.	13	TRBV28	TRBJ1-1
TGTGCCACCAGCCCGGCGGGGGGAGGCCAAGAAGAGCAGTTCTTC	CATSPAGGGQEEQFF	TRBD2	many	15	TRBV24-1	TRBJ2-1
TGTGCCAGCAGTGTGGTAAGCCGGGATCAGCCCCAGCATTTT	CASSVVSRDQPQHF	.	few	14	TRBV6-1	TRBJ1-5
TGTGCCAGCAGCCAACAAGAGACCCAGTACTTC	CASSQQETQYF	.	many	11	TRBV7-9	TRBJ2-5
TGTGCCAGCAGCTTCGCAGGGGGGAGCAATCAGCCCCAGCATTTT	CASSFAGGSNQPQHF	TRBD1	many	15	TRBV7-9	TRBJ1-5
TGCAGTGCCAATCCGGGCAAGGGAAATGAGCAGTTCTTC	CSANPGKGNEQFF	.	.	13	TRBV20-1	TRBJ2-1
TGTGCCAGCAGCCATCGGACGACAACGAACACTGAAGCTTTCTTT	CASSHRTTTNTEAFF	.	few	15	TRBV14	TRBJ1-1
TGTGCCAGCAGTTCCTGGGACAGACGTTACGAGCAGTACTTC	CASSSWDRRYEQYF	TRBD1	few	14	TRBV28	TRBJ2-7
TGCGCCAGCAGCCCAGCCGGGGGAGACAGCTCCTACGAGCAGTACTTC	CASSPAGGDSSYEQYF	.	few	16	TRBV4-3	TRBJ2-7
TGTGCCAGCAGCGCCAGGGGTAATCAGCCCCAGCATTTT	CASSARGNQPQHF	.	few	13	TRBV9	TRBJ1-5
TGTGCTAGCAGGGCCGGGGGGCTGGATAATTCACCCCTCCACTTT	CASRAGGLDNSPLHF	.	few	15	TRBV7-7	TRBJ1-6
TGTGCCAGCAGTTCAGGAGGGGGCAAAGGAAACACCATATATTTT	CASSSGGGKGNTIYF	TRBD1	few	15	TRBV6-6	TRBJ1-3
TGTGCCAGCAGCCAATACCACGGACAGAATGAAAAACTGTTTTTT	CASSQYHGQNEKLFF	.	few	15	TRBV4-2	TRBJ1-4
TGCAGTGCTACCCAAGGGAGGGCCTATAATTCACCCCTCCACTTT	CSATQGRAYNSPLHF	.	many	15	TRBV20-1	TRBJ1-6